This TCR beta chain was observed in a study of blood T cell repertoires in COVID-19. Study as a whole: Nucleic acid was either cDNA or gDNA, and it came from T cells, B-cell-depleted T cells, or PBMCs.

CDR3 size: 14 residues. V shed 5 bases, J shed 6 bases, and the junction held 9 bases outside the gene matches. This table comes from immunoSEQ multiplex PCR, and its TCRdb copy is limited to in-frame clones, with some not included. The sample records about 270,000 clones, more than 80% being singletons. Participants spanned ages about 18 to 100 years and resided in around 25 US areas. The receptor was isolated from a woman in her 30s with acute COVID-19. The sample taken for sequencing was PBMCs or T cells enriched from blood (not recorded which). This sequence joins TRBV23-1 and TRBJ1-1; 7 bases align to TRBD1. TRBV23-1 is identified as an open reading frame with a role that is uncertain. CDR3 loop: CASSEKQGCAEAFF. CDR3 nucleotide sequence: TGCGCCAGCAGTGAAAAACAGGGGTGCGCTGAAGCTTTCTTT.